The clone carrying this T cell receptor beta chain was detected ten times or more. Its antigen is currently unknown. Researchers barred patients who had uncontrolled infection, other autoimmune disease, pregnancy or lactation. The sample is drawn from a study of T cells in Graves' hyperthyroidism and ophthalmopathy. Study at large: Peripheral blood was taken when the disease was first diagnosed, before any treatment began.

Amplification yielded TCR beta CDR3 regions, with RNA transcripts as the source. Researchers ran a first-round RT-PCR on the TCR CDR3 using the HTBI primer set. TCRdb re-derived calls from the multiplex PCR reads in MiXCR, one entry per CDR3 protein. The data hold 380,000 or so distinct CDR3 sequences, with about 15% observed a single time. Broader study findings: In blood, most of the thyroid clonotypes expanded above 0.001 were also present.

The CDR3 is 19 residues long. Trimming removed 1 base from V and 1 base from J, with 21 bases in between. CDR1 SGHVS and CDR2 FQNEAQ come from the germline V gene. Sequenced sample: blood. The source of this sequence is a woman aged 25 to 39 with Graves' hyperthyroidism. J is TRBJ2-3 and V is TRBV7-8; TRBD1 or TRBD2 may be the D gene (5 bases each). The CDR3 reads CASSLVLGRTAPGTDTQYF. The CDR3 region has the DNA TGTGCCAGCAGCTTAGTTTTGGGACGGACTGCCCCGGGCACAGATACGCAGTATTTT.